The 5 T cell receptor beta chains listed next were all sequenced from one sample in a study of T cell repertoires in cytomegalovirus infection. TCRdb reprocessed the reads with MiXCR, giving one entry per CDR3 protein. The sample holds approximately 990,000 distinct CDR3 sequences, approximately 33% seen once. Antigens for these TCRs are unknown. Sequenced material: cultured CD8+ T cells from PBMCs, taken from culture after CMV antigen stimulation. These receptors were obtained from a human donor in good health (CMV status not recorded). Some clones in this sample may be carry-over from other donors' samples.

This clonotype has ten or more counts. The chain combines TRBV7-2 with TRBJ1-4, with D possibly matching TRBD1 (5 bases). Trimming removed 3 bases from V and 7 bases from J, with 15 bases in between. This CDR3 has 15 amino acids. Germline-derived CDR1 and CDR2 are SGHTA and FQGNSA. CDR3 nucleotides: TGTGCCAGCAGCTTTAGGCAGGGTCTTAGTGAAAAACTGTTTTTT. As protein: CASSFRQGLSEKLFF.

Ten or more counts support this clonotype. The V gene is TRBV7-2, the J gene TRBJ2-1; TRBD1 or TRBD2 may be the D gene (7 bases each). V shed 7 bases and J shed 2 bases, with 15 bases lying between them. CDR3 length: 15 residues. CDR1 and CDR2 (germline): SGHTA, FQGNSA. CDR3 sequence (DNA): TGTGCCAGCACTTGGGAGGGGGCCCCCTACAATGAGCAGTTCTTC. It codes for CASTWEGAPYNEQFF.

This clonotype was seen many times. The genes are TRBV7-2 and TRBJ2-1; possibly TRBD1 for D (5 bases). Trimming stripped 4 bases from V and 5 bases from J, with 12 bases between. Germline assignment: CDR1 SGHTA and CDR2 FQGNSA. This CDR3 is built from 14 residues. CDR3 sequence reads: CASSSYWGHNEQFF. The CDR3 nucleotides are TGTGCCAGCAGCTCTTACTGGGGCCACAATGAGCAGTTCTTC.

This clonotype has just a few counts. The gene calls are TRBV12-3 or TRBV12-4 and TRBJ2-1, with 12 bases fitting TRBD2. This CDR3 comprises 13 residues. Germline trimming cut 5 bases from V and 10 bases from J; bases unmatched to any gene: 3. The CDR3 sequence is CASSPLAGGEQFF. For the CDR3, the DNA is TGTGCCAGCAGTCCCCTAGCGGGAGGGGAGCAGTTCTTC.

The sample holds a few counts of this clonotype. The rearrangement joins TRBV6-1 to TRBJ2-1; no clear D gene. The CDR3 consists of 12 residues. Germline CDR1 MNHNS, CDR2 SASEGT. V was pared by 6 bases and J by 9 bases, with 12 bases between. The CDR3 is CASRDGWGEQFF. The CDR3 coding sequence is TGTGCCAGCAGAGACGGGTGGGGTGAGCAGTTCTTC.